Below are 2 T cell receptor beta chains sequenced from a single sample in a study of human T cells and chemical hapten exposure. In TCRdb, the RACE reads were re-called with MiXCR into one record per CDR3 protein. The table lists about 90,000 distinct CDR3 sequences, about 11% of them singletons. The time point is: patch test 3, about 24 weeks after DPC sensitization. Described treatment: therapeutic diphenylcyclopropenone sensitization with weekly scalp DPC. Specimen: whole blood, collected in connection with sensitization to the hapten diphenylcyclopropenone (DPC). The receptors shown here come from a woman in her 30s with alopecia areata. Some clones in this sample may be carry-over from other donors' samples.

This clonotype turned up a few times. The rearrangement joins TRBV12-3 or TRBV12-4 to TRBJ1-2; maybe TRBD1 (6 bases). The ends were cut back, 3 bases at V and 10 bases at J, with 12 bases in the middle. This CDR3 region has 12 residues. The CDR3 protein is CASSLLQGHYTF. DNA of the CDR3: TGTGCCAGCAGTTTGCTACAGGGCCACTACACCTTC.

This clonotype was observed a handful of times. This sequence joins TRBV27 and TRBJ2-3; D tentatively reads TRBD1 or TRBD2 (5 bases each). Per germline, CDR1 MNHEY and CDR2 SMNVEV (reference sequence). Trimming removed 10 bases at V and 2 bases at J, with 16 bases between. CDR3 length equals 14 residues. In DNA, the CDR3 is TGTGCCACCAGGGTCGGCGGGTTCACAGATACGCAGTATTTT. It codes for CATRVGGFTDTQYF.